This T cell receptor (beta chain) was found in a study of T cell responses to AZD1222 COVID-19 vaccine. This table comes from immunoSEQ multiplex PCR, and its TCRdb copy is limited to in-frame clones, with some not included. The repertoire holds 100,000 or so clones, about 90% seen once, with more than 9% in the top ten. This clone occurred once. The antigen is unknown. Notes on the study in general: Clonal diversity was possibly underestimated, and the donors were mostly white British, with more females. At study baseline, merely five or six AZD1222 recipients were seropositive. Reportedly, nearly half the spike-specific TCRs target unmutated variant regions.

Pooled in the analysis were second doses at about 4 or about 12 weeks. CDR3 size: 17 residues. The germline V gene encodes CDR1 SGHVS and CDR2 FQNEAQ. V gave up 1 base and J gave up 5 bases; unmatched junction bases: 5. The sequence was collected from an adult who received the AZD1222 COVID-19 vaccine. The sequencing used peripheral blood, collected 28 days after the second AZD1222 dose. V gene TRBV7-8 combines with J gene TRBJ2-1, with 13 bases aligning to TRBD2. CDR3 residues: CASSLEAGLAGDNEQFF. As DNA, the CDR3 is TGTGCCAGCAGCTTAGAGGCTGGACTAGCGGGGGACAATGAGCAGTTCTTC. The entire variable domain, with the rest obtained from reference TRBV7-8 and TRBJ2-1, is as follows: GAGVSQSPRYKVAKRGQDVALRCDPISGHVSLFWYQQALGQGPEFLTYFQNEAQLDKSGLPSDRFFAERPEGSVSTLKIQRTQQEDSAVYLCASSLEAGLAGDNEQFFGPGTRLTVL.